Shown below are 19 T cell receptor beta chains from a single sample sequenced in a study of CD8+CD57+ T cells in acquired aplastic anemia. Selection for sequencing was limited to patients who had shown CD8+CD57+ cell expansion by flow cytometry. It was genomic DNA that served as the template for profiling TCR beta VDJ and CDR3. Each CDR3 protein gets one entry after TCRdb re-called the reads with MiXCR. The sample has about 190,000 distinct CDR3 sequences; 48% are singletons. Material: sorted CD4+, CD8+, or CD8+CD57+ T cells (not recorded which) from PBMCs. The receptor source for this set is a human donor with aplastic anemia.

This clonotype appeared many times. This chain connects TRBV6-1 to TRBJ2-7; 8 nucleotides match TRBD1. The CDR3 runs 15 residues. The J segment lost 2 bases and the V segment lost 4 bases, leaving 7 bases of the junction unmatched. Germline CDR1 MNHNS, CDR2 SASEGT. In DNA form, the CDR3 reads TGTGCCAGCAGTGTTTCCGGACAGGGAACCTACGAGCAGTACTTC. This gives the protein CASSVSGQGTYEQYF.

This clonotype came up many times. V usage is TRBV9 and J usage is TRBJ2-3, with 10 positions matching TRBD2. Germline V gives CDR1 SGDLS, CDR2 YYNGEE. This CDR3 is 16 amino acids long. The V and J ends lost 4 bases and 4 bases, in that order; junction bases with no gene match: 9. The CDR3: CASSRTLAGVSDTQYF. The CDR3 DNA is TGTGCCAGCAGCCGCACTCTAGCGGGAGTCTCAGATACGCAGTATTTT.

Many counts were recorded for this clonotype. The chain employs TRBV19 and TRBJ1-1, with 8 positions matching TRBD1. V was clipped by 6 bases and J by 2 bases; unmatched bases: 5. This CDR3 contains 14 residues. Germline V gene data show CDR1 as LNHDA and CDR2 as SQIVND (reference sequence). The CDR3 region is CASSLTGANTEAFF. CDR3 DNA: TGTGCCAGTAGCTTGACAGGGGCCAACACTGAAGCTTTCTTT.

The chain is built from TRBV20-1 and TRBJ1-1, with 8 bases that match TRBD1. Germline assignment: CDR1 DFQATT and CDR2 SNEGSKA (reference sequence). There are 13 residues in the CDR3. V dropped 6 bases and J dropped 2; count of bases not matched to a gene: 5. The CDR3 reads CSARGQANTEAFF. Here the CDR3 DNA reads TGCAGTGCCAGGGGGCAGGCTAACACTGAAGCTTTCTTT.

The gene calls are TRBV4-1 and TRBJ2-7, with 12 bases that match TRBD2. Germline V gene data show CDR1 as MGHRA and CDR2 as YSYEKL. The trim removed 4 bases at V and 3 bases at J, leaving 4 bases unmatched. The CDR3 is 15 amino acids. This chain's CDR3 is CASSPTTSGSYEQYF. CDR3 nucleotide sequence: TGCGCCAGCAGCCCTACGACTAGCGGGAGCTACGAGCAGTACTTC.

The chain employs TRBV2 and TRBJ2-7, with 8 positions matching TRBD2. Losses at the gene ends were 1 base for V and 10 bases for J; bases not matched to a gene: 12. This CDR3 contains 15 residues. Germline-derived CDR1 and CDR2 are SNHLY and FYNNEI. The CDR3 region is CASSEVRTSPSDQYF. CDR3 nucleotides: TGTGCCAGCAGTGAAGTAAGGACTAGCCCCTCCGACCAGTACTTC.

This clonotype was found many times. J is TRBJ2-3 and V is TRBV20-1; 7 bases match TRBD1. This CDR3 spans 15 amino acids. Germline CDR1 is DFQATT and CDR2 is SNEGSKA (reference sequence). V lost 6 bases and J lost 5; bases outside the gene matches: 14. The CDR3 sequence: CSARSTGARGDTQYF. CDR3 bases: TGCAGTGCCCGAAGTACAGGGGCCAGGGGAGATACGCAGTATTTT.

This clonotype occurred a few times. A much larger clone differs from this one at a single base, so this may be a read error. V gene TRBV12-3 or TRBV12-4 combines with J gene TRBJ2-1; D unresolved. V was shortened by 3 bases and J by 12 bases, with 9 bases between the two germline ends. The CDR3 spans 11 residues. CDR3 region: CASSFLDGQFF. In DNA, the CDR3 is TGTGCCAGCAGTTTTTTAGATGGGCAGTTCTTC.

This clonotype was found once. The CDR3 coding sequence is TGTGCCATCAGCTTTGGGGTGTACTCCTACGAGCAGTACTTC. This gives the protein CAISFGVYSYEQYF. V usage is TRBV10-3 and J usage is TRBJ2-7, with D unclear. The CDR3 length is 14 residues. Per germline, CDR1 ENHRY and CDR2 SYGVKD. The germline V and J ends were trimmed by 6 bases and 0 bases, with 12 bases remaining between them.

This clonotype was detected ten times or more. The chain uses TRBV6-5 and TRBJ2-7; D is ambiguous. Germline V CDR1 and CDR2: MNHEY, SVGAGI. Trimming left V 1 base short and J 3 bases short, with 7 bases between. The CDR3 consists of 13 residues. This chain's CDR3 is CASSYFRVYEQYF. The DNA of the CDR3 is TGTGCCAGCAGTTACTTCCGGGTCTACGAGCAGTACTTC.

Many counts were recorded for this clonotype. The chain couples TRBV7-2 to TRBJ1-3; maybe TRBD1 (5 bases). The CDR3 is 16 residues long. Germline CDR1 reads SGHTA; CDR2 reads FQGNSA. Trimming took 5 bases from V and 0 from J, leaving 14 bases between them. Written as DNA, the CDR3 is TGTGCCAGCAGCCAACGCAGGGACTCCTCTGGAAACACCATATATTTT. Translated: CASSQRRDSSGNTIYF.

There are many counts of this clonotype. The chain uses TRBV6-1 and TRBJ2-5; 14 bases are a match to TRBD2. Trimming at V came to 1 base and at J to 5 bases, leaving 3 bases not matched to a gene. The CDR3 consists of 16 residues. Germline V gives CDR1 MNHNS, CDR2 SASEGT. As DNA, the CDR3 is TGTGCCAGCAGTGAAGGGACTAGCGGGAGGTTCGAGACCCAGTACTTC. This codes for CASSEGTSGRFETQYF.

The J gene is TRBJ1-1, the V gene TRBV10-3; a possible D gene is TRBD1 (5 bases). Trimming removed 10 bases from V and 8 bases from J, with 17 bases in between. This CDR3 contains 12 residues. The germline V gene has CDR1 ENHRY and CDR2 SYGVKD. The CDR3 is CASSHAGMEAFF. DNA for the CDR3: TGTGCCAGCAGCCACGCAGGGATGGAAGCTTTCTTT.

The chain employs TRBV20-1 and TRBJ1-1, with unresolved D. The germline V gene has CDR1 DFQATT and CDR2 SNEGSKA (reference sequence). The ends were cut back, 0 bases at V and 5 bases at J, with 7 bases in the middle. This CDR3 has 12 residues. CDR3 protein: CSARDWGTEAFF. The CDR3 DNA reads TGCAGTGCTAGAGATTGGGGAACTGAAGCTTTCTTT.

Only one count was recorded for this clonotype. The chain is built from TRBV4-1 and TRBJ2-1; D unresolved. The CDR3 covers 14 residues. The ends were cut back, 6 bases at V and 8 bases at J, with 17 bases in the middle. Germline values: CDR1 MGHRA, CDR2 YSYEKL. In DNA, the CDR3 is TGCGCCAGCAGTTTAATGAGCGAGTTCGATGAGCAGTTCTTC. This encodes CASSLMSEFDEQFF.

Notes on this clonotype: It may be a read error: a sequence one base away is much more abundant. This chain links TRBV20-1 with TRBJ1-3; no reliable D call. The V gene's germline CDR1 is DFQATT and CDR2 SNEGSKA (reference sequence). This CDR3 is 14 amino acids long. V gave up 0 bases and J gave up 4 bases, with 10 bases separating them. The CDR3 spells CSARDPSGGNTIYF. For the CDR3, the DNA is TGCAGTGCTAGAGATCCCAGTGGCGGAAACACCATATATTTT.

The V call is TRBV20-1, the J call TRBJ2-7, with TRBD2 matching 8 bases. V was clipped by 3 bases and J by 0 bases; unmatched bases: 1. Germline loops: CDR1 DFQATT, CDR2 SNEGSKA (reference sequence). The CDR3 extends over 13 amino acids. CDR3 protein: CSASLAGSYEQYF. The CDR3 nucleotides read TGCAGTGCTAGTCTAGCGGGCTCCTACGAGCAGTACTTC.

CDR3 nucleotides: TGTGCCAGCAGCCCACTCCCAAGGGATACGCAGTATTTT. Translating gives CASSPLPRDTQYF. This chain joins TRBV7-6 and TRBJ2-3; the D is unclear. V was pared by 5 bases and J by 6 bases, with 12 bases between. Germline-derived CDR1 and CDR2 are SGHVS and FNYEAQ. The CDR3 is made up of 13 amino acids.

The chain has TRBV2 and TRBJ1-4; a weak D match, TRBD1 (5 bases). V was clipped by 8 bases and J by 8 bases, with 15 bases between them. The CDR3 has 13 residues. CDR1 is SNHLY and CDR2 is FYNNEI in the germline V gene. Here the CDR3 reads CASEAGQREKLFF. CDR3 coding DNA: TGTGCCAGCGAAGCAGGGCAAAGGGAAAAACTGTTTTTT.